The subject of this entry is one T cell receptor (beta chain). This record comes from a study of blood T cell repertoires in COVID-19. Study-wide context: Spain, Italy and the United States supplied samples that represented acute and convalescent COVID-19. T cells, B-cell-depleted T cells, or PBMCs supplied cDNA or gDNA.

The authors' processing: Amplified reference gene primers provided the basis for estimating nucleated cell counts. Some clones are missing from TCRdb's copy, which holds only in-frame ones; the method was immunoSEQ multiplex PCR. V, J and clone size are taken as reported in that table, and D and trimming were inferred from the DNA itself. The data hold hundreds of thousands of clones, with about 88% observed a single time. The CDR3 contains 15 residues. V lost 6 bases to trimming and J lost 1 base; unmatched junction nucleotides: 9. In germline, CDR1 is MNHEY, CDR2 SVGEGT. V and J are TRBV6-2 or TRBV6-3 and TRBJ2-7; 7 nucleotides align to TRBD1. The sequence was collected from a woman in her 70s with COVID-19, enrolled during active disease. Material for sequencing was peripheral blood. The CDR3 sequence: CASSLLGTASYEQYF. In DNA form, the CDR3 reads TGTGCCAGCAGCCTCCTCGGGACAGCATCCTACGAGCAGTACTTC.